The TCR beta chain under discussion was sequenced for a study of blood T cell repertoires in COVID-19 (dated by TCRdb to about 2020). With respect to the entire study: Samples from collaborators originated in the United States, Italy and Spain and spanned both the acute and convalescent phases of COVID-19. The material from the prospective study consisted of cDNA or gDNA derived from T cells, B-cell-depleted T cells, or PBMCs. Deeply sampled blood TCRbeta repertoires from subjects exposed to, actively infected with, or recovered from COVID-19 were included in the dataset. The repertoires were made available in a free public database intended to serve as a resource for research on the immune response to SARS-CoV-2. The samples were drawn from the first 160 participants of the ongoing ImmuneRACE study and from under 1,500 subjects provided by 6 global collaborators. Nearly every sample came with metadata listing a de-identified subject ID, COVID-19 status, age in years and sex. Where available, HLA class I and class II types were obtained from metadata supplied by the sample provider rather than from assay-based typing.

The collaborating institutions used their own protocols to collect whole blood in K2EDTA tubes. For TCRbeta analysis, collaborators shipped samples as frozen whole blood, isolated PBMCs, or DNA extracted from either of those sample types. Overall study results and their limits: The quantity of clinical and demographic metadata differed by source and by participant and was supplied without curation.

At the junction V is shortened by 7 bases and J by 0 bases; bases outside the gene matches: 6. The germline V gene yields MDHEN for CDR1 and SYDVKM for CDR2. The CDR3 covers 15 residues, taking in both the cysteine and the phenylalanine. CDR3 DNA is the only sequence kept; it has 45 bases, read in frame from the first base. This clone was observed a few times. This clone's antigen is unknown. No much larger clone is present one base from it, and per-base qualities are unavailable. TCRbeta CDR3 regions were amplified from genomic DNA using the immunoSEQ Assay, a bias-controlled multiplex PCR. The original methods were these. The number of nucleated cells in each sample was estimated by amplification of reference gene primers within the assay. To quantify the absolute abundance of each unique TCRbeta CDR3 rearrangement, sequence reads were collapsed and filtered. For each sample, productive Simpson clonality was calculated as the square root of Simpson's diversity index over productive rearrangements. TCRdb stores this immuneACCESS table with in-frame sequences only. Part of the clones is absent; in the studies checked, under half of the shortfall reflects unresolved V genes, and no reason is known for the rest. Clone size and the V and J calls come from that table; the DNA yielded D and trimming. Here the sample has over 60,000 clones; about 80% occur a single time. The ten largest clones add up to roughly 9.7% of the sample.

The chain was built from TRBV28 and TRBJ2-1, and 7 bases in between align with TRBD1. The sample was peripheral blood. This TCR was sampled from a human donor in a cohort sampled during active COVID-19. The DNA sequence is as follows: TGTGCCAGCACAAGGGACAGCAGCTCCTACAATGAGCAGTTCTTC. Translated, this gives CASTRDSSSYNEQFF. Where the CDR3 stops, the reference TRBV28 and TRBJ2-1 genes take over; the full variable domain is DVKVTQSSRYLVKRTGEKVFLECVQDMDHENMFWYRQDPGLGLRLIYFSYDVKMKEKGDIPEGYSVSREKKERFSLILESASTNQTSMYLCASTRDSSSYNEQFFGPGTRLTVL.